The 21 T cell receptor beta chains presented below share a single source sample, sequenced in a study of T cell repertoires in cytomegalovirus infection. A single record per CDR3 protein comes from TCRdb applying MiXCR to the reads. The sample consists of about a million distinct CDR3 sequences, approximately 31% of them appearing once. These TCRs are of unknown antigen specificity. The sample consisted of cultured CD8+ T cells from PBMCs, taken from culture after CMV antigen stimulation. The receptor set was obtained from a human donor in good health (CMV status not recorded). Some clones in this sample may be carry-over from other donors' samples.

As concerns this clonotype: One end of the junction does not line up with germline, which may come from a read error. V and J are TRBV27 and TRBJ2-1, with TRBD1 matching 9 bases. This CDR3 is 17 amino acids long. CDR1 is MNHEY and CDR2 is SMNVEV in the germline V gene (reference sequence). The CDR3 DNA follows: TGTGTCAGCAGTTTATCGCGCGGGACAGGGCTCTACAATGAGCAGTTCTTC. This sequence encodes CVSSLSRGTGLYNEQFF.

The rearrangement joins TRBV5-6 to TRBJ2-7, with D perhaps TRBD2 (6 bases). The germline CDR1 and CDR2 sequences are SGHDT and YYEEEE. V lost 0 bases to trimming and J lost 0 bases, with 10 bases between them. The CDR3 length is 15 residues. Here the CDR3 reads CASSLDGGSSYEQYF. Here the CDR3 DNA reads TGTGCCAGCAGCTTGGACGGGGGTAGCTCCTACGAGCAGTACTTC.

The rearrangement joins TRBV4-3 to TRBJ1-2, with D possibly matching TRBD1 (6 bases). Looked up from germline, CDR1 is LGHNA and CDR2 is YSLEER. Trimming shortened V by 3 bases and J by 6 bases, and 17 bases separated the two germline ends. The CDR3 loop spans 15 amino acids. The CDR3 nucleotides read TGCGCCAGCAGCCAGTCCCGGGACATATGGCATGGCTACACCTTC. This translates into CASSQSRDIWHGYTF.

The chain links TRBV6-6 to TRBJ1-5; D unclear. With 0 bases removed from V and 5 bases from J, the gap between germline ends came to 8 bases. Germline CDR1 is MNHNY and CDR2 is SVGAGI (reference sequence). The CDR3 has 14 residues. The CDR3 here is CASSYSGVHQPQHF. The CDR3 coding sequence is TGTGCCAGCAGTTACTCCGGGGTTCATCAGCCCCAGCATTTT.

This clonotype showed up many times. The chain employs TRBV7-9 and TRBJ1-1; D is perhaps TRBD1 (6 bases). V was shortened by 5 bases and J by 4 bases, with 17 bases between the two germline ends. Germline V gene sequence: CDR1 SEHNR, CDR2 FQNEAQ (reference sequence). The CDR3 is 15 amino acids. CDR3 loop: CASSLYGGAPTEAFF. The CDR3 DNA reads TGTGCCAGCAGCCTATATGGGGGGGCACCCACTGAAGCTTTCTTT. Supplemented by reference TRBV7-9 and TRBJ1-1, the full variable domain reads DTGVSQNPRHKITKRGQNVTFRCDPISEHNRLYWYRQTLGQGPEFLTYFQNEAQLEKSRLLSDRFSAERPKGSFSTLEIQRTEQGDSAMYLCASSLYGGAPTEAFFGQGTRLTVV.

The gene calls are TRBV7-3 and TRBJ2-7, with 9 bases lining up with TRBD1. V gave up 4 bases and J gave up 3 bases; unmatched junction bases: 7. CDR3 length equals 15 residues. The germline V gene encodes CDR1 SGHTA and CDR2 FQGTGA. The CDR3 loop is CASSYGTGPNYEQYV. CDR3 nucleotides: TGTGCCAGCAGCTATGGGACAGGGCCTAACTACGAGCAGTACGTC.

This chain joins TRBV10-3 and TRBJ2-5; 9 bases fit TRBD1. V was pared by 2 bases and J by 5 bases, with 6 bases of the junction left unmatched. The CDR3 sequence is 15 residues long. Germline V gives CDR1 ENHRY, CDR2 SYGVKD. CDR3 nucleotide sequence: TGTGCCATCAGTGAGCCCAACAGGGGGCCGGAGACCCAGTACTTC. Its translation: CAISEPNRGPETQYF.

The rearrangement joins TRBV19 to TRBJ2-1; perhaps D is TRBD1 or TRBD2 (5 bases each). The CDR3 consists of 13 residues. Germline loops: CDR1 LNHDA, CDR2 SQIVND (reference sequence). V lost 1 base, J lost 8 bases, and 9 bases lay in between. The CDR3 region is CASSIAGGYEQFF. The CDR3 DNA is TGTGCCAGTAGTATAGCTGGGGGTTATGAGCAGTTCTTC.

This clonotype was counted ten times or more. The rearrangement uses TRBV7-8 and TRBJ2-7, with TRBD1 matching over 8 bases. The CDR3 covers 16 residues. Germline CDR1 reads SGHVS; CDR2 reads FQNEAQ. V lost 6 bases, J lost 4 bases, and 14 bases stayed unmatched. The CDR3 sequence: CASRKSDRGDYYEQYV. The CDR3 DNA reads TGTGCCAGCAGGAAGAGTGACAGGGGAGATTATTACGAGCAGTACGTC.

In this sample, this clonotype turned up once. This chain links TRBV2 with TRBJ2-3, with D maybe TRBD2 (5 bases). This CDR3 contains 15 residues. V was clipped by 6 bases and J by 1 base, with 14 bases between them. The germline V gene has CDR1 SNHLY and CDR2 FYNNEI. CDR3 DNA: TGTGCCAGCAGCGCCGGTCCGCGGGGCACAGATACGCAGTATTTT. Translated, it gives CASSAGPRGTDTQYF.

This clonotype was observed many times. The chain carries TRBV7-8 and TRBJ2-2; the D is unclear. The length of the CDR3 is 16 residues. The germline V gene has CDR1 SGHVS and CDR2 FQNEAQ. The V end was cut by 3 bases, the J end by 6 bases, with 17 bases between. The CDR3 nucleotides read TGTGCCAGCAGCTTCCCGTCCCGGGTACGGTCCGGGGAGCTGTTTTTT. Residues: CASSFPSRVRSGELFF.

In its sample, this clonotype was seen a few times. This chain uses TRBV7-9 with TRBJ1-1; possibly TRBD1 for D (5 bases). This CDR3 is built from 16 residues. Trimming took 6 bases from V and 0 from J, leaving 17 bases between them. Germline lookup yields CDR1 SEHNR and CDR2 FQNEAQ (reference sequence). As DNA, the CDR3 is TGTGCCAGCAGTCCCGGGGGGGAGCTCATGAACACTGAAGCTTTCTTT. Encoded protein: CASSPGGELMNTEAFF.

The rearrangement joins TRBV11-3 to TRBJ2-1, with D perhaps matching TRBD2 (6 bases). This CDR3 has 15 amino acids. V lost 1 base, J lost 2 bases, and 9 bases lay in between. The germline gives CDR1 SGHNT, CDR2 YENEEA. The CDR3 nucleotides read TGTGCCAGCAGCTTAGGGATAGCGGCCTACAATGAGCAGTTCTTC. Translated, it gives CASSLGIAAYNEQFF.

The V and J genes are TRBV27 and TRBJ1-2; 11 bases match TRBD1. V was pared by 5 bases and J by 4 bases, with 9 bases of the junction left unmatched. This CDR3 region has 16 residues. Germline loops: CDR1 MNHEY, CDR2 SMNVEV (reference sequence). The CDR3, as DNA: TGTGCCAGCAGTCCCACTATCGGACAGGGGGCCTATGGCTACACCTTC. This codes for CASSPTIGQGAYGYTF.

This clonotype has only a few counts. The rearrangement links TRBV9 to TRBJ1-2, with D uncertain. The ends were cut back, 1 base at V and 1 base at J, with 5 bases in the middle. This CDR3 spans 13 amino acids. The germline CDR1 and CDR2 sequences are SGDLS and YYNGEE. The CDR3 coding sequence is TGTGCCAGCAGCGTAAGAAATAACTATGGCTACACCTTC. This codes for CASSVRNNYGYTF.

The rearrangement links TRBV20-1 to TRBJ2-3; 8 nucleotides line up with TRBD2. Germline V gene lookup returns CDR1 DFQATT and CDR2 SNEGSKA (reference sequence). There are 15 residues in the CDR3. The trim removed 4 bases at V and 5 bases at J, leaving 11 bases unmatched. The CDR3 bases are TGCAGTGCTACACAGGCCGGGACTAGTTTAGATACGCAGTATTTT. This encodes CSATQAGTSLDTQYF.

The chain links TRBV6-5 to TRBJ2-7; no definite D call. V was shortened by 0 bases and J by 3 bases, with 6 bases between the two germline ends. The CDR3 runs 13 residues. In germline, CDR1 is MNHEY, CDR2 SVGAGI. CDR3 DNA: TGTGCCAGCAGTTACTCCCCGAACTACGAGCAGTACGTC. It translates to CASSYSPNYEQYV.

Details on this clonotype: The junction shows a germline mismatch at one end, possibly a read error. The chain combines TRBV12-3 or TRBV12-4 with TRBJ2-1, with 15 bases identical to TRBD2. The CDR3 is made up of 19 amino acids. CDR3 residues: CANSPRGLAGGPSYNEQFF. In DNA form, the CDR3 reads TGTGCCAACAGTCCCAGGGGACTAGCGGGGGGCCCGTCCTACAATGAGCAGTTCTTC.

CDR3 bases: TGTGCCTCCCCCGGGTCAGGGTACCACGAGCAGTACGTC. It yields the protein CASPGSGYHEQYV. The chain uses TRBV6-4 and TRBJ2-7, with a possible D match to TRBD1 (5 bases). The CDR3 sequence is 13 residues long. Germline CDR1 is MRHNA and CDR2 is SNTAGT. Trimming shortened V by 11 bases and J by 5 bases, and 19 bases separated the two germline ends.

The rearrangement joins TRBV10-3 to TRBJ2-7; 7 bases align to TRBD2. V was pared by 0 bases and J by 3 bases, with 5 bases of the junction left unmatched. CDR3 length: 15 residues. Per the germline V gene, CDR1 is ENHRY and CDR2 is SYGVKD. The CDR3 loop reads CAISESGREGYEQYF. DNA for the CDR3: TGTGCCATCAGTGAGTCGGGCAGGGAGGGCTACGAGCAGTACTTC.

The table lists this clonotype with a few counts. This chain links TRBV27 with TRBJ2-1; possibly TRBD1 or TRBD2 for D (5 bases each). Per the germline V gene, CDR1 is MNHEY and CDR2 is SMNVEV (reference sequence). The CDR3 runs to 14 residues. The ends were cut back, 3 bases at V and 9 bases at J, with 15 bases in the middle. CDR3 in amino acids: CASSFGAGTGEQFF. The CDR3 DNA reads as TGTGCCAGCAGTTTTGGGGCTGGGACGGGTGAGCAGTTCTTC.